Each of the 28 T cell receptor beta chains below was sequenced from the same sample in a study of T-cell memory formation after mild COVID-19. TCRdb processed the 5' RACE reads anew with MiXCR; each CDR3 protein has one entry. The sample holds under 85,000 distinct CDR3 sequences, about 15% seen once. Sequenced sample: PBMCs or a T cell subset sorted from them (not recorded which). All receptors come from an adult woman who had mild COVID-19 (a few samples of this study predate the infection). Cell type and time point are not known.

This clonotype was found a few times. The chain recombines TRBV12-3 or TRBV12-4 with TRBJ2-5; 8 bases align to TRBD1. J lost 9 bases, V lost 5 bases, and 11 bases had no gene match. CDR3 length equals 14 residues. DNA for the CDR3: TGTGCCAGCAGTATAGGACAGGGCGCGGGGTCCCAGTACTTC. This codes for CASSIGQGAGSQYF.

This clonotype turned up a few times. J is TRBJ2-1 and V is TRBV4-1, with 14 bases that match TRBD2. V dropped 3 bases and J dropped 7; count of bases not matched to a gene: 2. CDR1 MGHRA and CDR2 YSYEKL come from the germline V gene. The CDR3 consists of 15 residues. The CDR3 nucleotides are TGCGCCAGCAGCCAGACTAGCGGGAGGGGTAATGAGCAGTTCTTC. It yields the protein CASSQTSGRGNEQFF.

This clonotype was detected many times. This chain joins TRBV24-1 and TRBJ2-3; D may be TRBD1 or TRBD2 (5 bases each). Germline V gene sequence: CDR1 KGHDR, CDR2 SFDVKD. V was trimmed by 6 bases and J by 2 bases, leaving 11 bases between them. The CDR3 sequence is 14 residues long. The CDR3 is CATSLPGLTDTQYF. CDR3 in DNA: TGTGCCACCAGTCTTCCGGGGCTCACAGATACGCAGTATTTT.

This clonotype was recorded at least ten times. The genes are TRBV29-1 and TRBJ2-7; 11 bases are a match to TRBD2. The CDR3 extends over 12 amino acids. The germline CDR1 and CDR2 sequences are SQVTM and ANQGSEA. Trimming took 6 bases from V and 4 from J; bases not matched to a gene: 2. The CDR3 is CSVGTSGYEQYF. The CDR3 bases are TGCAGCGTGGGGACTAGCGGATACGAGCAGTACTTC.

The chain employs TRBV7-9 and TRBJ1-2, with a weak D call TRBD1 (5 bases). Germline-derived CDR1 and CDR2 are SEHNR and FQNEAQ (reference sequence). The CDR3 runs to 15 residues. Trimming removed 1 base at V and 3 bases at J, with 12 bases between. The CDR3 is CASSLGAQGDYGYTF. CDR3 in DNA: TGTGCCAGCAGCTTAGGGGCCCAGGGTGACTATGGCTACACCTTC.

This clonotype has only a few counts. The V gene is TRBV7-9, the J gene TRBJ2-3; D call uncertain. The CDR3 runs to 12 residues. The ends were cut back, 3 bases at V and 7 bases at J, with 8 bases in the middle. Germline-derived CDR1 and CDR2 are SEHNR and FQNEAQ (reference sequence). The CDR3 DNA reads TGTGCCAGCAGCTTTCTTGAAAATACGCAGTATTTT. It translates to CASSFLENTQYF.

The V gene is TRBV5-6, the J gene TRBJ2-2; D not resolved. The germline CDR1 and CDR2 sequences are SGHDT and YYEEEE. This CDR3 comprises 15 residues. The germline V and J ends were trimmed by 0 bases and 2 bases, with 8 bases remaining between them. The CDR3 protein is CASSLGQINTGELFF. DNA of the CDR3: TGTGCCAGCAGCTTGGGGCAGATAAACACCGGGGAGCTGTTTTTT.

This chain links TRBV7-9 with TRBJ2-7; no reliable D call. Germline assignment: CDR1 SEHNR and CDR2 FQNEAQ (reference sequence). V was clipped by 4 bases and J by 2 bases, with 6 bases between them. The CDR3 runs 12 residues. The CDR3 DNA reads as TGTGCCAGCAGCTCGGCGGCCTACGAGCAGTACTTC. It codes for CASSSAAYEQYF. Full variable domain (remainder filled in from reference TRBV7-9 and TRBJ2-7): DTGVSQNPRHKITKRGQNVTFRCDPISEHNRLYWYRQTLGQGPEFLTYFQNEAQLEKSRLLSDRFSAERPKGSFSTLEIQRTEQGDSAMYLCASSSAAYEQYFGPGTRLTVT.

This clonotype has just a few counts. The chain uses TRBV6-2 or TRBV6-3 and TRBJ2-1; the D gene is possibly TRBD2 (6 bases). This CDR3 region has 11 residues. Per germline, CDR1 MNHEY and CDR2 SVGEGT. V gave up 6 bases and J gave up 13 bases, with 13 bases separating them. CDR3 sequence: CASSPSDVQFF. The CDR3 DNA reads as TGTGCCAGCAGCCCTAGCGATGTCCAGTTCTTC.

This clonotype was found a few times. The gene calls are TRBV12-3 or TRBV12-4 and TRBJ1-2, with unresolved D. The CDR3 has 13 amino acids. V was cut by 1 base and J by 8 bases, with 11 bases left in between. CDR3 sequence: CASSLDEVSGYTF. The CDR3 nucleotides are TGTGCCAGCAGTTTAGATGAGGTTAGCGGCTACACCTTC.

The DNA for the CDR3 is TGTGCCACCAGCAGAGTATGGCCTTTCCCAGGGTCGACAGATACGCAGTATTTT. This sequence encodes CATSRVWPFPGSTDTQYF. This chain joins TRBV15 and TRBJ2-3, with a weak D call TRBD1 (5 bases). V lost 1 base and J lost 3, with 20 bases in between. Germline V gene data show CDR1 as LNHNV and CDR2 as YYDKDF (reference sequence). The CDR3 has 18 residues.

This clonotype was observed a handful of times. The chain couples TRBV19 to TRBJ2-2, with 13 positions matching TRBD2. The CDR3 contains 14 residues. Trimming removed 11 bases from V and 2 bases from J; junction bases left unmatched: 2. Germline loops: CDR1 LNHDA, CDR2 SQIVND (reference sequence). CDR3 nucleotide sequence: TGTGCCGCGGGACTAGCGGGAAACACCGGGGAGCTGTTTTTT. It translates to CAAGLAGNTGELFF.

This clonotype appeared a single time. The chain links TRBV4-2 to TRBJ2-7, with TRBD2 as a possible D gene (6 bases). Germline lookup yields CDR1 LGHNA and CDR2 YNFKEQ. This CDR3 spans 16 amino acids. V was shortened by 1 base and J by 4 bases, with 17 bases between the two germline ends. The CDR3 DNA reads TGTGCCAGCAGCCAAGGGTACGGGGGAAACGTTTACGAGCAGTACTTC. Protein product: CASSQGYGGNVYEQYF.

This clonotype was seen more than once but under ten times. The chain uses TRBV29-1 and TRBJ2-2; either TRBD1 or TRBD2 may fit D (6 bases each). The CDR3 is 15 residues long. The germline V gene encodes CDR1 SQVTM and CDR2 ANQGSEA. Trimming took 3 bases from V and 0 from J, leaving 11 bases between them. CDR3 protein: CSVEGGHSNTGELFF. In DNA form, the CDR3 reads TGCAGCGTTGAGGGGGGCCATTCGAACACCGGGGAGCTGTTTTTT.

This chain uses TRBV9 with TRBJ2-1; D possibly matches TRBD1 or TRBD2 (5 bases each). V lost 2 bases to trimming and J lost 9 bases, with 18 bases between them. This CDR3 is built from 15 residues. Per the germline V gene, CDR1 is SGDLS and CDR2 is YYNGEE. The CDR3 sequence: CASSVGGEIIGEQFF. CDR3 in DNA: TGTGCCAGCAGCGTTGGGGGAGAGATTATAGGTGAGCAGTTCTTC.

This clonotype was observed a handful of times. The CDR3 loop is CASSEFHEQFF. The CDR3 nucleotides are TGTGCCAGCAGTGAATTCCATGAGCAGTTCTTC. The V gene is TRBV2, the J gene TRBJ2-1; D uncertain. This CDR3 is built from 11 residues. The V end was cut by 2 bases, the J end by 8 bases, with 4 bases between. Germline V gives CDR1 SNHLY, CDR2 FYNNEI.

J is TRBJ2-5 and V is TRBV15, with a possible D match to TRBD1 (6 bases). Trimming pared 0 bases from V and 4 bases from J, leaving 12 bases between. CDR3 length: 15 residues. CDR1 and CDR2 (germline): LNHNV, YYDKDF (reference sequence). CDR3 DNA: TGTGCCACCAGCAGAGATCAGGGGATCTCAGAGACCCAGTACTTC. It is translated as CATSRDQGISETQYF.

V is TRBV9 and J is TRBJ1-1; tentative D call: TRBD1 (6 bases). Germline V gives CDR1 SGDLS, CDR2 YYNGEE. Trimming left V 4 bases short and J 0 bases short, with 10 bases between. The CDR3 spans 14 residues. The CDR3 DNA reads as TGTGCCAGCAGCACGGGACACTTGAACACTGAAGCTTTCTTT. This gives the protein CASSTGHLNTEAFF.

This clonotype was observed a few times. This sequence joins TRBV4-3 and TRBJ2-1, with 7 bases lining up with TRBD2. The CDR3 runs to 16 residues. V lost 0 bases, J lost 7 bases, and 9 bases stayed unmatched. CDR1 is LGHNA and CDR2 is YSLEER in the germline V gene. In nucleotides, the CDR3 is TGCGCCAGCAGCCAAGAAAGAGGAGCGGGGACTAATGAGCAGTTCTTC. This gives the protein CASSQERGAGTNEQFF.

In its sample, this clonotype was seen many times. The CDR3 region is CASSLRPLAGAYNEQFF. The CDR3, as DNA: TGTGCCAGCAGCTTAAGACCACTAGCGGGAGCATACAATGAGCAGTTCTTC. The rearrangement uses TRBV7-8 and TRBJ2-1, with 11 nucleotides matching TRBD2. Per the germline V gene, CDR1 is SGHVS and CDR2 is FQNEAQ. This CDR3 region has 17 residues. V lost 2 bases to trimming and J lost 4 bases; unmatched junction nucleotides: 7.

This clonotype turned up a few times. The chain has TRBV7-3 and TRBJ2-3, with D tentatively TRBD1 or TRBD2 (6 bases each). Germline V gene sequence: CDR1 SGHTA, CDR2 FQGTGA. V shed 3 bases and J shed 2 bases, with 12 bases lying between them. The length of the CDR3 is 15 residues. CDR3 amino acids: CASSLIGGLTDTQYF. For the CDR3, the DNA is TGTGCCAGCAGCTTGATCGGGGGCCTCACAGATACGCAGTATTTT.

The chain uses TRBV23-1 and TRBJ2-1; D ambiguous. TRBV23-1 is an ORF, with its function uncertain. The CDR3 spans 10 residues. Trimming took 8 bases from V and 10 from J, leaving 9 bases between them. The CDR3 nucleotides are TGCGCCAGCCCTGTGGGGGAGCAGTTCTTC. Its translation is CASPVGEQFF.

This clonotype was detected a few times. V gene TRBV6-5 combines with J gene TRBJ1-1; D is undetermined. V was pared by 7 bases and J by 6 bases, with 21 bases between. From germline, CDR1 is MNHEY and CDR2 SVGAGI. CDR3 length: 15 amino acids. CDR3 sequence: CASNPGLPTQAEAFF. CDR3 in DNA: TGTGCCAGCAACCCCGGGCTGCCCACACAAGCTGAAGCTTTCTTT.

This clonotype has more than one count but fewer than ten. The chain is built from TRBV7-9 and TRBJ1-2; the D gene is possibly TRBD1 (5 bases). Germline CDR1 SEHNR, CDR2 FQNEAQ (reference sequence). V lost 5 bases and J lost 5, with 12 bases in between. This CDR3 has 13 residues. In nucleotides, the CDR3 is TGTGCCAGCAGCGATGGGACGGGGTATGGCTACACCTTC. As protein: CASSDGTGYGYTF.

The chain uses TRBV20-1 and TRBJ2-7; TRBD2 matches 10 bases. The CDR3 has 17 residues. The germline gives CDR1 DFQATT, CDR2 SNEGSKA (reference sequence). J lost 3 bases, V lost 4 bases, and 15 bases had no gene match. The CDR3 DNA reads as TGCAGTGCTACGGGACCGGTAACTAGCGGGGTGTTCTACGAGCAGTACTTC. It specifies CSATGPVTSGVFYEQYF.

A few counts support this clonotype. The chain employs TRBV6-5 and TRBJ2-7; D may be TRBD1 or TRBD2 (5 bases each). There are 16 residues in the CDR3. CDR1 MNHEY and CDR2 SVGAGI come from the germline V gene. V lost 0 bases and J lost 3, with 15 bases in between. DNA for the CDR3: TGTGCCAGCAGTTACTCCCTCGGGGCGAAGTTCTACGAGCAGTACTTC. Residues: CASSYSLGAKFYEQYF.

The chain links TRBV20-1 to TRBJ1-6; D might be TRBD1 (5 bases). The CDR3 covers 16 residues. In germline, CDR1 is DFQATT, CDR2 SNEGSKA (reference sequence). With 0 bases removed from V and 5 bases from J, the gap between germline ends came to 14 bases. The DNA for the CDR3 is TGCAGTGCTAGAGATCGGGGCCTCATGGATAATTCACCCCTCCACTTT. Protein sequence: CSARDRGLMDNSPLHF.

The genes are TRBV4-3 and TRBJ1-1, with D unclear. Trimming cost V 2 bases and J 1 base, with 8 bases left between them. Germline CDR1 reads LGHNA; CDR2 reads YSLEER. CDR3 length equals 14 residues. CDR3 region: CASSQFVGNTEAFF. The CDR3 bases are TGCGCCAGCAGCCAATTTGTGGGGAACACTGAAGCTTTCTTT.